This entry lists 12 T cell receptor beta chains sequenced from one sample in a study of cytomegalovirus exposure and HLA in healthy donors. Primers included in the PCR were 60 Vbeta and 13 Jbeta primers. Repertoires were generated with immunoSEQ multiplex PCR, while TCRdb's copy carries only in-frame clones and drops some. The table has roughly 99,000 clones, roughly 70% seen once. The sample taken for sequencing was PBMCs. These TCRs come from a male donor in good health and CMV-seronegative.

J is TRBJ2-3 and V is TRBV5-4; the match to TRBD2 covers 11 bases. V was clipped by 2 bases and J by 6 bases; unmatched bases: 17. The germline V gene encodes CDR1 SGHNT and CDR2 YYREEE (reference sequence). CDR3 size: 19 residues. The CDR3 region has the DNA TGTGCCAGCAGCTTTGCTGGGATCATAGCGGGAGGGAATGTGGATACGCAGTATTTT. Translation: CASSFAGIIAGGNVDTQYF.

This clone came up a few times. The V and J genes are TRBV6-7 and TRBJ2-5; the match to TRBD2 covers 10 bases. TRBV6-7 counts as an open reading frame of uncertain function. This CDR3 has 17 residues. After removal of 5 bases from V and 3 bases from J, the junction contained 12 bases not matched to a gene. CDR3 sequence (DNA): TGTGCCAGCAGTCCCCTCACAGCGGGAGGGGTAAAAGAGACCCAGTACTTC. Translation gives CASSPLTAGGVKETQYF.

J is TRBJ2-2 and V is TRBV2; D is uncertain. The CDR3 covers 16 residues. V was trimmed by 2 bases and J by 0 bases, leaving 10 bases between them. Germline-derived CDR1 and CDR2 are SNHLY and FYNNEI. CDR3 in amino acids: CASSEKSLPNTGELFF. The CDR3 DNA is TGTGCCAGCAGTGAAAAGAGTTTGCCGAACACCGGGGAGCTGTTTTTT.

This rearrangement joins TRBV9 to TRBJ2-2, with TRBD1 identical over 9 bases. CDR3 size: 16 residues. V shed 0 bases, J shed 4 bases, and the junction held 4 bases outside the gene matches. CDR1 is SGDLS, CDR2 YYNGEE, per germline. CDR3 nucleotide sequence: TGTGCCAGCAGCGTAGGAAGGGACAGGGCCACCGGGGAGCTGTTTTTT. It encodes CASSVGRDRATGELFF.

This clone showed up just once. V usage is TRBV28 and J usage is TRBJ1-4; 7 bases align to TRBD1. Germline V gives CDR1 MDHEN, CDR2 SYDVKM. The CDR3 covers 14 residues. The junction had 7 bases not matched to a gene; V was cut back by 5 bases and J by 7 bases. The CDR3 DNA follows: TGTGCCAGCAGTAATAGACAGGGAACTGAAAAACTGTTTTTT. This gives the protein CASSNRQGTEKLFF.

The CDR3 nucleotides read TGTGCCTGGGGCCGGGACAGGGGGCAGCGTGGCTACACCTTC. It yields the protein CAWGRDRGQRGYTF. This chain joins TRBV30 and TRBJ1-2; 12 bases are a match to TRBD1. The CDR3 is made up of 14 amino acids. CDR1 is GTSNPN and CDR2 is SVGIG in the germline V gene (reference sequence). V gave up 5 bases and J gave up 7 bases; unmatched junction bases: 8.

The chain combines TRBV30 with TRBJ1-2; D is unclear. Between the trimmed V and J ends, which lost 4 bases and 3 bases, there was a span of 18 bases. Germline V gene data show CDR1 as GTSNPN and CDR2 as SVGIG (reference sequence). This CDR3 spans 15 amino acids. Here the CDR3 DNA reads TGTGCCTGGACATTAGACTCGAGGCGGCACTATGGCTACACCTTC. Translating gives CAWTLDSRRHYGYTF.

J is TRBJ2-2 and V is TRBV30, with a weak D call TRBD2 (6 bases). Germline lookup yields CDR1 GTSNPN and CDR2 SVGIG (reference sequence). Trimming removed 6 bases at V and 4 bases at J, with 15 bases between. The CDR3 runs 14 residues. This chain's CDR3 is CACEGGVPTGELFF. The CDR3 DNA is TGTGCCTGTGAGGGCGGGGTCCCCACCGGGGAGCTGTTTTTT.

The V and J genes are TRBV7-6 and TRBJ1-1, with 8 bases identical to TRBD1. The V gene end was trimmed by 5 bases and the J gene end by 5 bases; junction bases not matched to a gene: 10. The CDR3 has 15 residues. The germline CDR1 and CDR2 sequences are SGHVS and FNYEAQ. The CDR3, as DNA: TGTGCCAGCAGCCCTGACAGGGGACGGGAAACTGAAGCTTTCTTT. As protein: CASSPDRGRETEAFF.

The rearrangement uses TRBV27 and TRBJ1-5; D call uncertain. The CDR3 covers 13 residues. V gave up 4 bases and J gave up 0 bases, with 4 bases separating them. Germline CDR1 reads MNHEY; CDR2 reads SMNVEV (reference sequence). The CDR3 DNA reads TGTGCCAGCAGTTCGTATAGCAATCAGCCCCAGCATTTT. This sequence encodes CASSSYSNQPQHF.

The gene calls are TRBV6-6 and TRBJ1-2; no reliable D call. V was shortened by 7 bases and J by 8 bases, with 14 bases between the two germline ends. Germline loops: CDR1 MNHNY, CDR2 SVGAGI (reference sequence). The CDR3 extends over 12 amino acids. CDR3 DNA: TGTGCCAGCACCAAGAGGTTGAACGGCTACACCTTC. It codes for CASTKRLNGYTF.

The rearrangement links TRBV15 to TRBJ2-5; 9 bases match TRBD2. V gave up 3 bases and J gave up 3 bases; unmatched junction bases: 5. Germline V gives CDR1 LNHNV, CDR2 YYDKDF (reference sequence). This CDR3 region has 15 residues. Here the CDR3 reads CATSSSGSRKETQYF. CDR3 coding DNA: TGTGCCACCAGCAGTAGCGGGAGTAGGAAAGAGACCCAGTACTTC.